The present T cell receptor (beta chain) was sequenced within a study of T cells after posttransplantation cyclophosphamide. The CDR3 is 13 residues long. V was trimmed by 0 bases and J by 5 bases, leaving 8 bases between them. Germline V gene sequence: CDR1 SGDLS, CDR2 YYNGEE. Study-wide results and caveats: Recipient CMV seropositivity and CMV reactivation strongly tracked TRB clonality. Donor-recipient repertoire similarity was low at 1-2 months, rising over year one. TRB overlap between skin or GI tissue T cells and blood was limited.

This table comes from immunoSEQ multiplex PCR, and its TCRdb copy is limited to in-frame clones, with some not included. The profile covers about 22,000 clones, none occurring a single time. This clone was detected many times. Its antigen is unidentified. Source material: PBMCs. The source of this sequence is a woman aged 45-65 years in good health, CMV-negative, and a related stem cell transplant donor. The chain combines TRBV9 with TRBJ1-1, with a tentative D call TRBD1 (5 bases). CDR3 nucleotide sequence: TGTGCCAGCAGCGTAGCTCGGGGGACTGAAGCTTTCTTT. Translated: CASSVARGTEAFF.